This T cell receptor beta chain was recovered during a study of cytomegalovirus exposure and HLA in healthy donors. Regarding the study as a whole: TCR beta chains numbering roughly 150 were designated cytomegalovirus-associated.

Germline values: CDR1 LGHNA, CDR2 YNFKEQ. There are 15 residues in the CDR3. V shed 2 bases and J 2 bases; nucleotides not matched to a gene: 1. This clone showed up just a few times. What it recognizes is unknown. Primers for the PCR totalled 60 Vbeta and 13 Jbeta. Assay used: immunoSEQ multiplex PCR; TCRdb lists only in-frame clones, some missing. Among roughly 140,000 clones listed, about 64% were seen once. The receptor's source is a woman aged 30 to 39 in good health and CMV-seropositive. Sequenced sample: PBMCs. The chain has TRBV4-2 and TRBJ2-7; TRBD2 matches 12 bases. The CDR3 DNA reads as TGTGCCAGCAGCCAACTAGCGGGAGGGCCCTACGAGCAGTACTTC. Translating gives CASSQLAGGPYEQYF.